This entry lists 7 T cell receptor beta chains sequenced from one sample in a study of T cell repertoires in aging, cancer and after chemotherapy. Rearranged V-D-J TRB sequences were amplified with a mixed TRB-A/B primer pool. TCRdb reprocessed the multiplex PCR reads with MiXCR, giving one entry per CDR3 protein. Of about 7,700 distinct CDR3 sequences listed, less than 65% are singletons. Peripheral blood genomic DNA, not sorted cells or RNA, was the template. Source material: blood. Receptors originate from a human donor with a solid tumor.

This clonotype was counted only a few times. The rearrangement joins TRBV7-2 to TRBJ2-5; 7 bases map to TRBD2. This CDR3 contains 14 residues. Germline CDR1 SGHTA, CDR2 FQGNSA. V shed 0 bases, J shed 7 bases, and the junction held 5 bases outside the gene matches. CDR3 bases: TGTGCCAGCAGCTTAGCGGGAGGGGTCGGGACCCAGTACTTC. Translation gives CASSLAGGVGTQYF.

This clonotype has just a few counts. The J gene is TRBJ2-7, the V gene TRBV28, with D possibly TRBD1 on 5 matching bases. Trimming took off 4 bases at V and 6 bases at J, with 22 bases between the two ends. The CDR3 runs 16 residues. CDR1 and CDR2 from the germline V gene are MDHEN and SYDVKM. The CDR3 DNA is TGTGCCAGCAGTTCCTCCCACTCGGGCAGGGCTCGCGAGCAGTACTTC. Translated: CASSSSHSGRAREQYF.

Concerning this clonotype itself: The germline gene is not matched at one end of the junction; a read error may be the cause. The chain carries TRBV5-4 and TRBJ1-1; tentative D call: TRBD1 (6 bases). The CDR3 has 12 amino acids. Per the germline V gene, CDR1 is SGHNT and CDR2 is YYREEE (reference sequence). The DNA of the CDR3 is TGCGCCAGCAGCTTCCAGGGGACTGAAGCTTTCTTT. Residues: CASSFQGTEAFF.

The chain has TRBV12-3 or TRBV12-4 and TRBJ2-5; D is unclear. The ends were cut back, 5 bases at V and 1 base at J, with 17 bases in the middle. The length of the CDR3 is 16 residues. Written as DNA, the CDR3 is TGTGCCAGCAGTCCAGATGAGGTCGTACTCCAAGAGACCCAGTACTTC. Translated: CASSPDEVVLQETQYF.

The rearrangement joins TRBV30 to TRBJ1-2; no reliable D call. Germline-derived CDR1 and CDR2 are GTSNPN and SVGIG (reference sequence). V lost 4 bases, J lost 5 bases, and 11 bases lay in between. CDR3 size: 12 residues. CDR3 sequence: CAWTLVGYGYTF. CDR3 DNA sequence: TGTGCCTGGACGTTGGTGGGGTATGGCTACACCTTC.

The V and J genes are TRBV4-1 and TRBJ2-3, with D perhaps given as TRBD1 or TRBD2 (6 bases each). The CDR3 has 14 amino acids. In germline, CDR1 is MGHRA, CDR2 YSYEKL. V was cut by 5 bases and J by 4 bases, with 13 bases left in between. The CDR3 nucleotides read TGCGCCAGCAGCTCAGTCGGGGGCCCAGATACGCAGTATTTT. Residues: CASSSVGGPDTQYF.

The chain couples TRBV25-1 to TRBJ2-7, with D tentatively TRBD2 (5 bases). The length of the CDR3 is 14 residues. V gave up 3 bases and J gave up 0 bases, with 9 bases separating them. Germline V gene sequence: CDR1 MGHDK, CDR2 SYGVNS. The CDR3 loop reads CASSEVGSSYEQYF. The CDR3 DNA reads TGTGCCAGCAGTGAGGTAGGGAGCTCCTACGAGCAGTACTTC.